This T cell receptor beta chain was found in a study of spatial heterogeneity in lung cancer. In the study overall: Where present, follow-up PBMC were sequenced a median of about 2 years after resection. Consistent detection of more beta-chain than alpha-chain sequences was observed.

J was trimmed by 3 bases and V by 5 bases; bases with no gene match: 12. This CDR3 is 17 amino acids long. Germline-derived CDR1 and CDR2 are SEHNR and FQNEAQ (reference sequence). Overall study findings and caveats: Resection blood, more than follow-up blood, showed ubiquitous expanded tumor TCRs.

Each molecule of TCR cDNA was tagged with one unique molecular identifier. A single record per CDR3 protein comes from TCRdb applying MiXCR to the 5' RACE reads. The repertoire includes some 120,000 distinct CDR3 sequences, 12% of them detected once, and approximately 16% sits in the top ten. This clonotype was recorded a few times. Its antigen is not identified. The time point was: blood at routine non-recurrence follow-up after resection. No cells were sorted before sequencing. The whole RNA sequenced was extracted from tumor, nontumor lung or frozen PBMC. The genes are TRBV7-9 and TRBJ2-3, with TRBD1 identical over 9 bases. The TCR sequence derives from a male donor with early-stage non-small cell lung cancer. The source material was PBMCs, sampled at follow-up. This CDR3 reads CASSPPRTGAGTDTQYF. Written as DNA, the CDR3 is TGTGCCAGCAGCCCCCCTCGGACAGGGGCAGGTACAGATACGCAGTATTTT.